The 23 T cell receptor beta chains listed next were all sequenced from one sample in a study of CD8+ T cells in alopecia areata (dated by TCRdb to the late 2010s). Libraries were prepared through the immunoSEQ multiplex PCR assay. RNA was extracted from all samples and reverse transcribed into cDNA as template for TCR sequencing. Held by TCRdb, this immuneACCESS table contains in-frame sequences only and omits some clones. Under half of the omission traces to an unresolved V gene where checked; the cause of the rest is unknown. The sample table records tens of thousands of clones; approximately 60% of these occur just once. Of the sample, roughly 18% falls within the top ten clones. The specimen sequenced was NKG2D-high CD8+ T cells sorted from blood. Per the publication, the cell subset or site label means: sorted CD8+ NKG2D-high blood T cells. The receptors derive from a human donor with alopecia areata.

This clone appeared a few times. The chain has TRBV2 and TRBJ2-1, with 10 bases that match TRBD1. J gave up 4 bases and V 3 bases, and 6 bases lay outside the gene matches. Germline V CDR1 and CDR2: SNHLY, FYNNEI. This CDR3 has 16 amino acids. CDR3 DNA sequence: TGTGCCAGCAGTGATCCTAGGACAGGGGGGTACAATGAGCAGTTCTTC. Its translation: CASSDPRTGGYNEQFF.

This chain links TRBV28 with TRBJ2-1; perhaps TRBD2 as D (6 bases). Per the germline V gene, CDR1 is MDHEN and CDR2 is SYDVKM. The CDR3 is 17 amino acids. V dropped 5 bases and J dropped 4 bases, with 21 bases sitting between them. The CDR3 region is CASSPGLWRDHYNEQFF. CDR3 nucleotide sequence: TGTGCCAGCAGTCCGGGACTCTGGCGGGACCATTACAATGAGCAGTTCTTC.

J is TRBJ1-5 and V is TRBV7-9, with a weak D call TRBD1 (5 bases). The V gene lost 2 bases and the J gene lost 7 bases, with 9 bases spanning the gap. The CDR3 is 13 residues long. CDR1 and CDR2 (germline): SEHNR, FQNEAQ (reference sequence). CDR3 in DNA: TGTGCCAGCAGCTTATCTGGGGGGCAGCCCCAGCATTTT. This gives the protein CASSLSGGQPQHF.

This clone showed up just a few times. The chain has TRBV6-6 and TRBJ2-2; D not certain. The CDR3 has 14 residues. The V and J ends lost 1 base and 3 bases respectively, with 6 bases between them. The germline CDR1 and CDR2 sequences are MNHNY and SVGAGI (reference sequence). CDR3 sequence (DNA): TGTGCCAGCAGTTACTTGACGGACACCGGGGAGCTGTTTTTT. The encoded protein is CASSYLTDTGELFF.

This rearrangement joins TRBV15 to TRBJ2-2, with TRBD1 matching over 11 bases. The germline CDR1 and CDR2 sequences are LNHNV and YYDKDF (reference sequence). The CDR3 contains 17 residues. The junction had 4 bases not matched to a gene; V was cut back by 0 bases and J by 4 bases. CDR3 loop: CATSRERTGGSTGELFF. The CDR3 nucleotides are TGTGCCACCAGCAGAGAAAGGACAGGGGGCAGCACCGGGGAGCTGTTTTTT.

This sequence joins TRBV19 and TRBJ2-1; D is ambiguous. With 3 bases removed from V and 0 bases from J, the gap between germline ends came to 6 bases. This CDR3 has 14 residues. Germline V gene sequence: CDR1 LNHDA, CDR2 SQIVND (reference sequence). CDR3 region: CASSITSSYNEQFF. DNA for the CDR3: TGTGCCAGTAGTATTACCAGCTCCTACAATGAGCAGTTCTTC.

The V and J genes are TRBV10-2 and TRBJ2-7; 12 nucleotides align to TRBD2. Germline CDR1 and CDR2: WSHSY and SAAADI. After removal of 9 bases from V and 4 bases from J, the junction contained 1 base not matched to a gene. The CDR3 sequence is 12 residues long. CDR3 nucleotides: TGCGCCAGTCTAGCGGGAGGGTACGAGCAGTACTTC. Protein sequence: CASLAGGYEQYF.

The V gene is TRBV11-2, the J gene TRBJ2-3; no clear D. Per the germline V gene, CDR1 is SGHAT and CDR2 is FQNNGV. The CDR3 spans 15 residues. Trimming removed 3 bases at V and 0 bases at J, with 10 bases between. The CDR3 DNA sequence: TGTGCCAGCAGCTTTATTCAGGCTAGCACAGATACGCAGTATTTT. Translated: CASSFIQASTDTQYF.

This sequence joins TRBV29-1 and TRBJ2-1, with TRBD2 matching 9 bases. The junction had 2 bases not matched to a gene; V was cut back by 1 base and J by 4 bases. Germline V gene lookup returns CDR1 SQVTM and CDR2 ANQGSEA. This CDR3 spans 14 amino acids. CDR3 in amino acids: CSVEGLAGYNEQFF. CDR3 in DNA: TGCAGCGTTGAAGGGCTAGCGGGATACAATGAGCAGTTCTTC.

The gene calls are TRBV2 and TRBJ2-1, with a weak D call TRBD1 (5 bases). The germline V gene has CDR1 SNHLY and CDR2 FYNNEI. CDR3 length: 15 amino acids. The germline V and J ends were trimmed by 4 bases and 1 base, with 11 bases remaining between them. The CDR3 loop is CASSGSQGSYNEQFF. CDR3 nucleotides: TGTGCCAGCAGTGGGTCTCAGGGATCCTACAATGAGCAGTTCTTC.

The V call is TRBV27, the J call TRBJ2-1, with D perhaps matching TRBD1 (5 bases). The CDR3 contains 14 residues. Trimming left V 2 bases short and J 4 bases short, with 9 bases between. Germline lookup yields CDR1 MNHEY and CDR2 SMNVEV (reference sequence). As DNA, the CDR3 is TGTGCCAGCAGTTTAGCAGGGCGGTACAATGAGCAGTTCTTC. Amino acids: CASSLAGRYNEQFF.

This clone showed up just a few times. This rearrangement joins TRBV15 to TRBJ2-7, with D perhaps being TRBD1 or TRBD2 (5 bases each). There are 16 residues in the CDR3. Trimming left V 0 bases short and J 4 bases short, with 16 bases between. Germline lookup yields CDR1 LNHNV and CDR2 YYDKDF (reference sequence). Here the CDR3 reads CATSRDRWDARYEQYF. As DNA, the CDR3 is TGTGCCACCAGCAGAGATCGCTGGGACGCCAGGTACGAGCAGTACTTC.

The V and J genes are TRBV5-1 and TRBJ2-7; 13 nucleotides agree with TRBD2. Per the germline V gene, CDR1 is SGHRS and CDR2 is YFSETQ. V shed 4 bases, J shed 9 bases, and the junction held 25 bases outside the gene matches. This CDR3 has 20 residues. CDR3 DNA: TGCGCCAGCAGCAATACGAATACCGGGACTAGCGGGAAAGGCTGGAAGGGGCAGTACTTC. Its protein is CASSNTNTGTSGKGWKGQYF.

The chain joins TRBV5-1 to TRBJ2-3; maybe TRBD1 (6 bases). CDR1 SGHRS and CDR2 YFSETQ come from the germline V gene. Trimming took off 0 bases at V and 1 base at J, with 9 bases between the two ends. This CDR3 has 15 residues. The CDR3 coding sequence is TGCGCCAGCAGCTTGGATCCAGGGGGCACAGATACGCAGTATTTT. Protein product: CASSLDPGGTDTQYF.

Worth noting for this clone: The sample holds other DNA sequences that translate to the same CDR3. The rearrangement links TRBV25-1 to TRBJ1-1; D possibly corresponds to TRBD1 (5 bases). The germline CDR1 and CDR2 sequences are MGHDK and SYGVNS. V lost 6 bases to trimming and J lost 5 bases, with 7 bases between them. The CDR3 has 11 amino acids. The DNA for the CDR3 is TGTGCCAGCAGGGGGGGGACTGAAGCTTTCTTT. Protein: CASRGGTEAFF. Full variable domain (outside the CDR3, taken from reference TRBV25-1 and TRBJ1-1): EADIYQTPRYLVIGTGKKITLECSQTMGHDKMYWYQQDPGMELHLIHYSYGVNSTEKGDLSSESTVSRIRTEHFPLTLESARPSHTSQYLCASRGGTEAFFGQGTRLTVV.

The V and J genes are TRBV4-3 and TRBJ2-7; perhaps TRBD1 as D (5 bases). The ends were cut back, 0 bases at V and 5 bases at J, with 14 bases in the middle. CDR1 LGHNA and CDR2 YSLEER come from the germline V gene. CDR3 size: 15 residues. Here the CDR3 DNA reads TGCGCCAGCAGCCAAGATCAATGGCAGGGCAACGAGCAGTACTTC. Protein product: CASSQDQWQGNEQYF.

J is TRBJ2-7 and V is TRBV27; the match to TRBD2 covers 12 bases. This CDR3 comprises 15 residues. The V gene end was trimmed by 5 bases and the J gene end by 4 bases; junction bases not matched to a gene: 6. Germline CDR1 reads MNHEY; CDR2 reads SMNVEV (reference sequence). The CDR3 loop is CASSLLAGGDYEQYF. Here the CDR3 DNA reads TGTGCCAGCAGTCTACTAGCGGGAGGCGATTACGAGCAGTACTTC.

The rearrangement joins TRBV19 to TRBJ1-1; tentatively, D is TRBD1 (5 bases). The germline V gene encodes CDR1 LNHDA and CDR2 SQIVND (reference sequence). The CDR3 is 11 amino acids. Deletions cut 7 bases from V and 7 bases from J, with 10 bases between. CDR3 protein: CASNGDGEAFF. The CDR3, as DNA: TGTGCCAGTAATGGGGACGGTGAAGCTTTCTTT.

This clone was counted a few times. The chain is built from TRBV27 and TRBJ1-2; the D is unclear. The germline V and J ends were trimmed by 2 bases and 2 bases, with 6 bases remaining between them. The CDR3 consists of 13 residues. CDR1 and CDR2 from the germline V gene are MNHEY and SMNVEV (reference sequence). The CDR3 sequence is CASSLTANYGYTF. CDR3 coding DNA: TGTGCCAGCAGTTTAACCGCAAACTATGGCTACACCTTC.

Here the CDR3 reads CASSSEFLYEQYF. As DNA, the CDR3 is TGTGCCAGCAGCTCGGAATTTCTCTACGAGCAGTACTTC. This chain links TRBV7-9 with TRBJ2-7; no definite D call. The V end was cut by 4 bases, the J end by 3 bases, with 10 bases between. Germline-derived CDR1 and CDR2 are SEHNR and FQNEAQ (reference sequence). The length of the CDR3 is 13 residues.

The rearrangement joins TRBV15 to TRBJ2-5; D not certain. The germline V gene has CDR1 LNHNV and CDR2 YYDKDF (reference sequence). V shed 4 bases and J shed 6 bases, with 15 bases lying between them. The CDR3 runs to 14 residues. The CDR3 bases are TGTGCCACCAGCACGCTATCGGACGAAAAGACCCAGTACTTC. Its translation is CATSTLSDEKTQYF.

The chain links TRBV7-8 to TRBJ2-5; D ambiguous. This CDR3 comprises 15 residues. Looked up from germline, CDR1 is SGHVS and CDR2 is FQNEAQ. V was cut by 0 bases and J by 5 bases, with 13 bases left in between. The CDR3 region is CASSLAPGMWETQYF. The CDR3 coding sequence is TGTGCCAGCAGCTTAGCGCCAGGAATGTGGGAGACCCAGTACTTC.

This chain's CDR3 is CASSYLPVGSEAFF. The CDR3 coding sequence is TGTGCCAGCAGTTACCTCCCGGTTGGCAGTGAAGCTTTCTTT. The chain has TRBV6-5 and TRBJ1-1; D not certain. Trimming took off 2 bases at V and 7 bases at J, with 14 bases between the two ends. CDR3 size: 14 residues. The germline gives CDR1 MNHEY, CDR2 SVGAGI.